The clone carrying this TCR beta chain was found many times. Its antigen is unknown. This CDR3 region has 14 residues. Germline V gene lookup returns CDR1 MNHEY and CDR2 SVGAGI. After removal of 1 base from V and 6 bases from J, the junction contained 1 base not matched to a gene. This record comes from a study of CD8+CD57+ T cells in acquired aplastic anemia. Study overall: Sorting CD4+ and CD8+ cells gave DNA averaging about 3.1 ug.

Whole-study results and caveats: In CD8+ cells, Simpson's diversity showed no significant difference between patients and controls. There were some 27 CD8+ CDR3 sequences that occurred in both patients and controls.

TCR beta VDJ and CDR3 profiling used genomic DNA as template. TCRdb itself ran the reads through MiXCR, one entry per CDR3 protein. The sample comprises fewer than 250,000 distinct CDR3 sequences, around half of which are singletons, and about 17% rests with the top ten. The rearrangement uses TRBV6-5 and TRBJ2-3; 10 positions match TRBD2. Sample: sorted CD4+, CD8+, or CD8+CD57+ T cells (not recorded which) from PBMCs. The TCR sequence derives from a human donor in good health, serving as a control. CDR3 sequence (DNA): TGTGCCAGCAGTTACTTACTAGCGGGGGATACGCAGTATTTT. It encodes CASSYLLAGDTQYF.